Given below is one T cell receptor (beta chain) in context. This specimen comes from a study of blood T cell repertoires in COVID-19. Libraries were prepared by immunoSEQ multiplex PCR; TCRdb keeps only in-frame clonotypes and omits some of them. The sample holds 140,000 or so clones, 75% to 90% seen once. This TCR derives from a woman of 80 years or more with acute or convalescent COVID-19. The sample comprised peripheral blood.

The CDR3 sequence is CASSEGANNEQFF. CDR3 nucleotide sequence: TGTGCCAGCAGCGAGGGAGCTAACAATGAGCAGTTCTTC. The V gene is TRBV9, the J gene TRBJ2-1; maybe TRBD2 (5 bases). In germline, CDR1 is SGDLS, CDR2 YYNGEE. The CDR3 contains 13 residues. V was cut by 3 bases and J by 5 bases, with 9 bases left in between.